This entry features one T cell receptor beta chain sequence. Its antigen is as yet unknown. The table came from immunoSEQ multiplex PCR; TCRdb's copy has only in-frame clones and leaves some out. Of 99,000 or so clones in the sample, roughly four fifths were seen once. Peripheral blood came from all dose cohorts at three timepoints. The data originate from a study of OX40 agonist ivuxolimab in advanced cancers. Study-wide results and caveats: Some nonresponders also had low normalized T-cell clonal expansion. In the 0.1 to 3.0 mg/kg range, CD4+ and CD8+ blood T cells had expanded clonally by week 6.

Germline CDR1 is LNHDA and CDR2 is SQIVND (reference sequence). This CDR3 spans 16 amino acids. V shed 7 bases, J shed 4 bases, and the junction held 12 bases outside the gene matches. Sequencing used CD4+ or CD8+ T cells sorted from blood, obtained in a trial of the OX40 agonist ivuxolimab. The chain is built from TRBV19 and TRBJ1-2; TRBD1 matches at 10 bases. The receptor's source is an adult with an advanced solid tumor such as melanoma, head and neck, liver or kidney cancer. The chain's CDR3 is CASTPGRDRGIYGYTF. CDR3 sequence (DNA): TGTGCCAGTACCCCAGGCCGGGACAGGGGTATCTATGGCTACACCTTC.